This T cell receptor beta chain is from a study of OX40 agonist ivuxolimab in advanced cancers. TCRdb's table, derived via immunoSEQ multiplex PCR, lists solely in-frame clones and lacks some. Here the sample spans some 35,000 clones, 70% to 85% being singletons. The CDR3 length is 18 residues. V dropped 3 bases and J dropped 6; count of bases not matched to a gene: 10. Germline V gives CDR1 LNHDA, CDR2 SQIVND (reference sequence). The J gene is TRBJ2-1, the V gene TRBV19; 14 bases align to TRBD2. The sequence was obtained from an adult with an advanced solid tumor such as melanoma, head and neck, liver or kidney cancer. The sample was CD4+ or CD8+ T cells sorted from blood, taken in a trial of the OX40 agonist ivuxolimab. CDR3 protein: CASSIRGTSGSSLNEQFF. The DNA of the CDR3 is TGTGCCAGTAGTATCAGAGGGACTAGCGGGAGTAGTCTCAATGAGCAGTTCTTC. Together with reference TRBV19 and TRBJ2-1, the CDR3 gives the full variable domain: DGGITQSPKYLFRKEGQNVTLSCEQNLNHDAMYWYRQDPGQGLRLIYYSQIVNDFQKGDIAEGYSVSREKKESFPLTVTSAQKNPTAFYLCASSIRGTSGSSLNEQFFGPGTRLTVL.